This T cell receptor (beta chain) appears in the sequencing data of a study of CD8+ T cells in alopecia areata. Concerning this clone itself: What it binds is not known.

Points from the study as a whole: The treated group had a single nonresponder, limiting CD8+ expansion-response conclusions. In lesional scalp, particularly from alopecia totalis/universalis, clonality was higher than in normal scalp. A large proportion of expanded lesional clones were detected persisting in scalp and blood during tofacitinib. Against the mouse data, patients shared TCRs less clearly, possibly for HLA reasons.

Germline values: CDR1 GTSNPN, CDR2 SVGIG (reference sequence). The CDR3 covers 13 residues. V was pared by 1 base and J by 8 bases, with 12 bases between. Extraction of RNA preceded its reverse transcription into cDNA, which served as the sequencing template. Sequencing was performed with immunoSEQ multiplex PCR; in TCRdb, only in-frame clones are kept and a portion is missing. The repertoire holds 200,000 to 250,000 clones, with more than 45% as singletons. Treatment indicated: oral pan-JAK inhibitor, 5-10 mg twice daily. The clonotype was recovered from a human donor with alopecia areata. J is TRBJ2-1 and V is TRBV30; D remains unclear. The sample here was CD4+ T cells sorted from blood, taken at week 4, from a patient treated with tofacitinib. The CDR3 region has the DNA TGTGCCTGGAGTGAGGGCACCCTGGATGAGCAGTTCTTC. The encoded protein is CAWSEGTLDEQFF. Based on the CDR3 plus reference TRBV30 and TRBJ2-1, the full variable domain is SQTIHQWPATLVQPVGSPLSLECTVEGTSNPNLYWYRQAAGRGLQLLFYSVGIGQISSEVPQNLSASRPQDRQFILSSKKLLLSDSGFYLCAWSEGTLDEQFFGPGTRLTVL.